This T cell receptor (beta chain) was profiled in a study of OX40 agonist ivuxolimab in advanced cancers. On the study more broadly: Ivuxolimab, which is an agonistic anti-OX40 (CD134) antibody, was administered to the patients. Findings and caveats of the study: Averaged across samples, CD8+ T cells carried more expanded clones than CD4+ did.

The germline gives CDR1 KGHSH, CDR2 LQKENI. The CDR3 spans 13 residues. Deletions cut 4 bases from V and 3 bases from J, with 7 bases between. Excluded were patients having autoimmune disease history or systemic immunosuppression. The protocol was immunoSEQ multiplex PCR, while the TCRdb copy is restricted to in-frame clones and leaves out a portion. This sample has some 42,000 clones; 70% to 85% occur once, and the top ten carry roughly 25%. On this clone: The antigen is unknown.

The chain is built from TRBV18 and TRBJ2-1, with D hard to call. The source material was CD4+ or CD8+ T cells sorted from blood, sampled in a trial of the OX40 agonist ivuxolimab. The source is an adult with an advanced solid tumor such as melanoma, head and neck, liver or kidney cancer. The CDR3 here is CASSLGNYNEQFF. For the CDR3, the DNA is TGTGCCAGCTCACTTGGGAACTACAATGAGCAGTTCTTC.